One and the same sample provided the 15 T cell receptor beta chains below, sequenced in a study of regulatory T cells in long-lasting Graves disease. Investigators prepared the TCR beta libraries by applying iRepertoire HTBI primers and Arm-PCR of CDR3 regions. Using its own MiXCR run on the multiplex PCR reads, TCRdb lists one record per CDR3 protein. The repertoire includes 550,000 or so distinct CDR3 sequences, around 13% of them detected once, and roughly 8.9% sits in the top ten. Time point denoted: newly diagnosed GD, antithyroid drugs for less than 3 months. TCR sequences were obtained from RNA taken from PBMCs. These data are also associated with another study on T cells in Graves' hyperthyroidism and ophthalmopathy.

Here the sequenced sample was peripheral blood mononuclear cells (PBMCs), taken at new diagnosis, from a patient treated with antithyroid drugs. Receptor source: a woman in her thirties with Graves disease.

The V and J genes are TRBV5-1 and TRBJ2-1; 10 bases align to TRBD1. V gave up 0 bases and J gave up 9 bases; unmatched junction bases: 6. Germline CDR1 SGHRS, CDR2 YFSETQ. CDR3 length: 15 amino acids. The CDR3 nucleotides read TGCGCCAGCAGCTTGGTGGGACAGGGGACGGGTGAGCAGTTCTTC. It encodes CASSLVGQGTGEQFF.

This clonotype came up a few times. The chain uses TRBV30 and TRBJ1-3; D is possibly TRBD1 (5 bases). CDR1 is GTSNPN, CDR2 SVGIG, per germline (reference sequence). Between the trimmed V and J ends, which lost 5 bases and 0 bases, there was a span of 14 bases. The CDR3 runs 15 residues. CDR3 sequence: CAWDGRGASGNTIYF. The CDR3 DNA follows: TGTGCCTGGGATGGACGAGGGGCCTCTGGAAACACCATATATTTT.

The chain is built from TRBV9 and TRBJ1-3; possibly TRBD1 for D (5 bases). V lost 0 bases, J lost 0 bases, and 7 bases lay in between. The CDR3 is 15 residues long. In germline, CDR1 is SGDLS, CDR2 YYNGEE. The DNA of the CDR3 is TGTGCCAGCAGCGTAGCTGGGGCCTCTGGAAACACCATATATTTT. As protein: CASSVAGASGNTIYF.

This clonotype was detected ten times or more. The chain uses TRBV11-2 and TRBJ2-1; D unclear. CDR1 is SGHAT and CDR2 is FQNNGV in the germline V gene. V was shortened by 5 bases and J by 0 bases, with 8 bases between the two germline ends. The CDR3 runs to 14 residues. The CDR3: CASSPASSYNEQFF. DNA of the CDR3: TGTGCCAGCAGCCCAGCAAGCTCCTACAATGAGCAGTTCTTC.

This clonotype was detected many times. J is TRBJ2-3 and V is TRBV12-3 or TRBV12-4; 10 bases are shared with TRBD1. This CDR3 has 17 residues. V dropped 5 bases and J dropped 0; count of bases not matched to a gene: 8. The CDR3 sequence is CASSTRDRGLSTDTQYF. In DNA, the CDR3 is TGTGCCAGCAGTACGCGGGACAGGGGCCTAAGCACAGATACGCAGTATTTT.

The sample holds many counts of this clonotype. The chain links TRBV30 to TRBJ1-1; D unresolved. V lost 0 bases and J lost 11, with 10 bases in between. Germline V gene lookup returns CDR1 GTSNPN and CDR2 SVGIG (reference sequence). The CDR3 length is 11 residues. The CDR3 DNA reads TGTGCCTGGAGTGTAGTGAGGAGGGCTTTCTTT. Translation gives CAWSVVRRAFF.

The CDR3 loop reads CASSYRRYSNQPQHF. The CDR3 region has the DNA TGTGCCAGCAGTTATCGGAGATATAGCAATCAGCCCCAGCATTTT. The V and J genes are TRBV6-5 and TRBJ1-5; D is unclear. Germline CDR1 is MNHEY and CDR2 is SVGAGI. The V end lost 3 bases, the J end lost 0 bases, and 9 bases lay between the germline ends. The CDR3 covers 15 residues.

The table lists this clonotype with a few counts. The chain uses TRBV4-3 and TRBJ2-7, with 9 bases that match TRBD1. CDR3 length: 14 amino acids. The germline CDR1 and CDR2 sequences are LGHNA and YSLEER. Unmatched junction bases numbered 2, after V lost 1 base and J lost 4 bases. The CDR3 protein is CASSQAQGAYEQYF. In DNA form, the CDR3 reads TGCGCCAGCAGCCAAGCACAGGGGGCTTACGAGCAGTACTTC.

The genes are TRBV18 and TRBJ2-7, with TRBD2 identical over 12 bases. V gave up 5 bases and J gave up 3 bases; unmatched junction bases: 14. The CDR3 has 18 residues. Germline V gene sequence: CDR1 KGHSH, CDR2 LQKENI. This CDR3 reads CASSTAGTSGFQRYEQYF. The CDR3 coding sequence is TGTGCCAGCTCAACGGCCGGGACTAGCGGGTTCCAGCGCTACGAGCAGTACTTC. Full variable domain (remainder filled in from reference TRBV18 and TRBJ2-7): NAGVMQNPRHLVRRRGQEARLRCSPMKGHSHVYWYRQLPEEGLKFMVYLQKENIIDESGMPKERFSAEFPKEGPSILRIQQVVRGDSAAYFCASSTAGTSGFQRYEQYFGPGTRLTVT.

In its sample, this clonotype was seen many times. This chain links TRBV6-1 with TRBJ1-5, with D possibly being TRBD1 (5 bases). Germline V gives CDR1 MNHNS, CDR2 SASEGT. The V and J ends lost 6 bases and 10 bases respectively, with 22 bases between them. The CDR3 consists of 15 residues. CDR3 bases: TGTGCCAGCAGCGGCAGACTGGGGGGTGTTCGACCCCAGCATTTT. Translation: CASSGRLGGVRPQHF.

With respect to this clonotype: One end of the junction varies from germline; a read error may be responsible. The gene calls are TRBV15 and TRBJ2-3, with 8 bases that match TRBD1. Per the germline V gene, CDR1 is LNHNV and CDR2 is YYDKDF (reference sequence). The CDR3 extends over 13 amino acids. DNA for the CDR3: TGTGCCACCAGCAGAGCTGGACAGGGAAATATCTTTTTT. Amino acid sequence: CATSRAGQGNIFF.

This clonotype was counted at least ten times. This chain links TRBV11-3 with TRBJ2-1; 12 bases match TRBD2. Germline assignment: CDR1 SGHNT and CDR2 YENEEA. The trim removed 5 bases at V and 6 bases at J, leaving 11 bases unmatched. The CDR3 consists of 17 residues. Here the CDR3 DNA reads TGTGCCAGCAGCCCTGCTAGCGGGAGGGCATCGTTCAATGAGCAGTTCTTC. Translation: CASSPASGRASFNEQFF.

In this sample, this clonotype turned up a few times. No conserved phenylalanine or tryptophan is present at the end of the CDR3, so a read error is the likely explanation. This chain uses TRBV10-3 with TRBJ2-2, with no clear D. Germline CDR1 ENHRY, CDR2 SYGVKD. This CDR3 spans 16 amino acids. V dropped 0 bases and J dropped 3 bases, with 11 bases sitting between them. CDR3 nucleotides: TGTGCCATCAGTGAGTCGATTGTAGCAGACACCGGGGAGCTGTTTCTT. Its protein product is CAISESIVADTGELFL.

There are many counts of this clonotype. The rearrangement uses TRBV7-8 and TRBJ2-5, with D perhaps matching TRBD2 (5 bases). Between the trimmed V and J ends, which lost 5 bases and 5 bases, there was a span of 18 bases. This CDR3 spans 15 amino acids. Looked up from germline, CDR1 is SGHVS and CDR2 is FQNEAQ. The CDR3 nucleotides read TGTGCCAGCAGCGTCCTCCCCGGGATCGGCGAGACCCAGTACTTC. It encodes CASSVLPGIGETQYF.

The rearrangement uses TRBV30 and TRBJ1-1, with TRBD1 matching over 9 bases. J gave up 4 bases and V 5 bases, and 5 bases lay outside the gene matches. From germline, CDR1 is GTSNPN and CDR2 SVGIG (reference sequence). There are 13 residues in the CDR3. CDR3 sequence reads: CAWQRQGGTEAFF. The CDR3 coding sequence is TGTGCCTGGCAAAGACAGGGGGGCACTGAAGCTTTCTTT.